This T cell receptor beta chain was captured by sequencing in a study of blood T cell repertoires in COVID-19. Study background: Donors in the United States, Italy and Spain gave samples during acute or convalescent COVID-19. The cDNA or gDNA used as material had been derived from T cells, B-cell-depleted T cells, or PBMCs.

Profiling relied on immunoSEQ multiplex PCR, and the TCRdb table lists in-frame clones only, not all of them. The table includes about 50,000 clones, around nine tenths detected once. The TCR was taken from a human donor in a cohort sampled during active COVID-19. Sequencing was performed on peripheral blood.

Written as DNA, the CDR3 is TGTGCCAGCAGGGGCGACGGCCTCTATGGCTACACCTTC. This codes for CASRGDGLYGYTF. The chain uses TRBV2 and TRBJ1-2; no reliable D call. CDR3 length: 13 amino acids. V lost 6 bases and J 4 bases, leaving 12 bases between the germline ends. Germline loops: CDR1 SNHLY, CDR2 FYNNEI. The full variable domain, with the rest looked up from reference TRBV2 and TRBJ1-2, is EPEVTQTPSHQVTQMGQEVILRCVPISNHLYFYWYRQILGQKVEFLVSFYNNEISEKSEIFDDQFSVERPDGSNFTLKIRSTKLEDSAMYFCASRGDGLYGYTFGSGTRLTVV.